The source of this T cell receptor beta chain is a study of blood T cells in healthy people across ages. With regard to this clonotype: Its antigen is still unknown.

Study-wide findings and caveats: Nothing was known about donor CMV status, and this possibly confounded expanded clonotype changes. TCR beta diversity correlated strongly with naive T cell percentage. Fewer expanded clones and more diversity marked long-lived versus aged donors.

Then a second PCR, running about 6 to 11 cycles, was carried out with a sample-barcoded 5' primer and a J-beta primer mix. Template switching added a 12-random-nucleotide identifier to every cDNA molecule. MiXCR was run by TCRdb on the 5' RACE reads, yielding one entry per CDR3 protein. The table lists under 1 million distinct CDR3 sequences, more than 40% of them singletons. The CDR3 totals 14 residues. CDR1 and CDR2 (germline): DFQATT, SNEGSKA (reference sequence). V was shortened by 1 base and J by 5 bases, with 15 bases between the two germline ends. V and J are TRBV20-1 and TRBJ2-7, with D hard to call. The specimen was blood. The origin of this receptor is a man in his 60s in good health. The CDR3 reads CSARALVGWDEQYF. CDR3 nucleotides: TGCAGTGCTAGAGCCCTAGTGGGCTGGGACGAGCAGTACTTC.